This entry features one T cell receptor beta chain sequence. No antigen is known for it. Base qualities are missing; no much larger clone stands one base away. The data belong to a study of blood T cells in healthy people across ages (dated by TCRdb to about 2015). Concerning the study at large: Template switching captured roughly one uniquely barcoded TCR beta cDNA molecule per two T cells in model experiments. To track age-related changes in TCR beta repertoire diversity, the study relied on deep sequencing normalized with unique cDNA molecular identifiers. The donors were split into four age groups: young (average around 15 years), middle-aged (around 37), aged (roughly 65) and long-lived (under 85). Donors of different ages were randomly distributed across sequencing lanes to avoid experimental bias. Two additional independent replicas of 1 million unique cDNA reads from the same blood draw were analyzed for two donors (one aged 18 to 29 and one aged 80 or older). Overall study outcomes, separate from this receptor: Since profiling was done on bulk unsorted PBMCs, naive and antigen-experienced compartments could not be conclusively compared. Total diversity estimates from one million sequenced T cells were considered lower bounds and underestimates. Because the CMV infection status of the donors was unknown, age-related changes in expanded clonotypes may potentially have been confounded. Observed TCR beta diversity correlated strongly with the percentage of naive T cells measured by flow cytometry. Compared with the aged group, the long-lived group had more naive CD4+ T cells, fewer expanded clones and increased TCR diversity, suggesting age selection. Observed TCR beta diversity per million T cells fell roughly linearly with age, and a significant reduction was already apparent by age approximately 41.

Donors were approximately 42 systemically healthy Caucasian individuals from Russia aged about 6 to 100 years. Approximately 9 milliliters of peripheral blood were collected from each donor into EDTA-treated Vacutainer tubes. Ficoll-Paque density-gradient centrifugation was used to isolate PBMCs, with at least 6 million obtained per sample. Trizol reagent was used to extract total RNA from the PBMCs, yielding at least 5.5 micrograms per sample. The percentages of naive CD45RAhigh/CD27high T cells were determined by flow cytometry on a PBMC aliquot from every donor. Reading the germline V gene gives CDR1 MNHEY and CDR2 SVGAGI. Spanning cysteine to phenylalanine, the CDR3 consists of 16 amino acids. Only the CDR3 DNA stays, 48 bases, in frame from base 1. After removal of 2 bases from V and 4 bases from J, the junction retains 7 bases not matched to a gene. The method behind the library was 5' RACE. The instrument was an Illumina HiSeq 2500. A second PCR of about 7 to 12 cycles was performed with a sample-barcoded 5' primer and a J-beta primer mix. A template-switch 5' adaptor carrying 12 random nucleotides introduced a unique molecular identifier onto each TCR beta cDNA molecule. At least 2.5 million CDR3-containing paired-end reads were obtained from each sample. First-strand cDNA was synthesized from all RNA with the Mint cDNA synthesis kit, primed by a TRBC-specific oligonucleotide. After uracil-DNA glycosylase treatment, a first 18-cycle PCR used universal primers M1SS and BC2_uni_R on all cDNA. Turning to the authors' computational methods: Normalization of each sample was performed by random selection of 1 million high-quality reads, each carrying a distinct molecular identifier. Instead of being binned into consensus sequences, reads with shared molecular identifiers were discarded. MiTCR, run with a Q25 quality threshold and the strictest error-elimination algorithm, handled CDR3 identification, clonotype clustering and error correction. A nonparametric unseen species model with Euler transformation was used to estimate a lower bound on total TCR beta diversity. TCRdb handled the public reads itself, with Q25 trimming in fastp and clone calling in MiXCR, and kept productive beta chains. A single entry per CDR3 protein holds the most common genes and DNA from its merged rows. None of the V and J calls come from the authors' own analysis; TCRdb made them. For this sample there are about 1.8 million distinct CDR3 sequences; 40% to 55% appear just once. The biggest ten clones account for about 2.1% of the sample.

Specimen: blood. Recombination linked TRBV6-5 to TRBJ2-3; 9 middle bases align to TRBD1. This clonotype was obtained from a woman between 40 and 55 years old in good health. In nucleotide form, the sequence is TGTGCCAGCAGTTACGGGACAGGGTGGCTCGCAGATACGCAGTATTTT. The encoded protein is CASSYGTGWLADTQYF.